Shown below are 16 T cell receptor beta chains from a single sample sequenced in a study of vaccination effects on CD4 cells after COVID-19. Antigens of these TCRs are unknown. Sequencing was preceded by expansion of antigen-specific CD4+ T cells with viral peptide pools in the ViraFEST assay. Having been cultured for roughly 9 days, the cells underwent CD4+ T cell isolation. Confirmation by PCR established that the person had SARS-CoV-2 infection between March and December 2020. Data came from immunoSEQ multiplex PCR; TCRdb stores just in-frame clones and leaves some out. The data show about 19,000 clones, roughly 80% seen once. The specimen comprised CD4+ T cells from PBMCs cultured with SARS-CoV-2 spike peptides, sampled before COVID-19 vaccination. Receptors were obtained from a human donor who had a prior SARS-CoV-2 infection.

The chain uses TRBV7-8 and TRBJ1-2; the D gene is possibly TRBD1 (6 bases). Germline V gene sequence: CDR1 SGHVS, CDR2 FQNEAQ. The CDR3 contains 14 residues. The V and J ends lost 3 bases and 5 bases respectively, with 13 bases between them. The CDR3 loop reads CASSFGGLGYGYTF. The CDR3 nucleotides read TGTGCCAGCAGCTTTGGGGGGCTGGGGTATGGCTACACCTTC.

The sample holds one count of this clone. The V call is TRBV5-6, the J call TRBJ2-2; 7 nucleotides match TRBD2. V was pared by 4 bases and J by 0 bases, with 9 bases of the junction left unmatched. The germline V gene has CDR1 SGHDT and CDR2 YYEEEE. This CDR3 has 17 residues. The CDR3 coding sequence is TGTGCCAGCAGCGGAAGAGGGCTAGCGGCGAACACCGGGGAGCTGTTTTTT. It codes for CASSGRGLAANTGELFF.

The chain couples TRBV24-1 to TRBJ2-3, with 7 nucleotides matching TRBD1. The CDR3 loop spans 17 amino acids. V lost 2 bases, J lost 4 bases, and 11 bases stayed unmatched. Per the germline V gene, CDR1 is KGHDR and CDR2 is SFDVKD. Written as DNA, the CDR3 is TGTGCCACCAGTGATTCTAGCACAGGGGCGGACGCAGATACGCAGTATTTT. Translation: CATSDSSTGADADTQYF.

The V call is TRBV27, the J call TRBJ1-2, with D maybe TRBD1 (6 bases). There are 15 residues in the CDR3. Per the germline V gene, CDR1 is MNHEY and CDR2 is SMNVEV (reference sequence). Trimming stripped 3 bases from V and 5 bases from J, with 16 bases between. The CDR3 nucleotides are TGTGCCAGCAGTTTGGTCGGGGGCGCATTTTATGGCTACACCTTC. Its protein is CASSLVGGAFYGYTF.

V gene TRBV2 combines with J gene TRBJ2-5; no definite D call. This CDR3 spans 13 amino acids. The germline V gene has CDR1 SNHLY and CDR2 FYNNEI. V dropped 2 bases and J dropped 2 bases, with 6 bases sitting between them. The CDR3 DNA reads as TGTGCCAGCAGTGAACCAGTACAAGAGACCCAGTACTTC. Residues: CASSEPVQETQYF. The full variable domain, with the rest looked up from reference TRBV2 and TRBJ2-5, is EPEVTQTPSHQVTQMGQEVILRCVPISNHLYFYWYRQILGQKVEFLVSFYNNEISEKSEIFDDQFSVERPDGSNFTLKIRSTKLEDSAMYFCASSEPVQETQYFGPGTRLLVL.

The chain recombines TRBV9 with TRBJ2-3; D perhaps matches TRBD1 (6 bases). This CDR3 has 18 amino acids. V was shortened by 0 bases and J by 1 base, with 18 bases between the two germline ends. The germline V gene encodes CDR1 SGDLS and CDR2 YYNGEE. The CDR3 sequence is CASSVGRNRVSGTDTQYF. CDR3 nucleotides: TGTGCCAGCAGCGTAGGACGGAACAGGGTCAGCGGCACAGATACGCAGTATTTT. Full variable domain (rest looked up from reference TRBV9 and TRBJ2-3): DSGVTQTPKHLITATGQRVTLRCSPRSGDLSVYWYQQSLDQGLQFLIQYYNGEERAKGNILERFSAQQFPDLHSELNLSSLELGDSALYFCASSVGRNRVSGTDTQYFGPGTRLTVL.

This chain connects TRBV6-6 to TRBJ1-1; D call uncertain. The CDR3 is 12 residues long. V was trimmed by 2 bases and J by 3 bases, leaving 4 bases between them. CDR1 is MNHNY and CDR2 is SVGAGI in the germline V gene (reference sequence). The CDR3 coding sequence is TGTGCCAGCAGTTACAGGGACACTGAAGCTTTCTTT. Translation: CASSYRDTEAFF.

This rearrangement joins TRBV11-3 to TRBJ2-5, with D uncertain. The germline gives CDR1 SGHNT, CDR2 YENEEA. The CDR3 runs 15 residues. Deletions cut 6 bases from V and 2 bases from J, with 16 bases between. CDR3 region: CASSVGGVDQETQYF. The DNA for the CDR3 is TGTGCCAGCAGTGTCGGTGGAGTCGATCAAGAGACCCAGTACTTC.

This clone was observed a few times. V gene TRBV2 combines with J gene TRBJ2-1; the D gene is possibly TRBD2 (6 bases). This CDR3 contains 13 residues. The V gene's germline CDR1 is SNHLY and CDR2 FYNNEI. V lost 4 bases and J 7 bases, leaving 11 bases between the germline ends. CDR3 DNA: TGTGCCAGCAGTGCGAGACTAGGGAATGAGCAGTTCTTC. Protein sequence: CASSARLGNEQFF. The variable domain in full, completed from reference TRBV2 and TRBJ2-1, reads EPEVTQTPSHQVTQMGQEVILRCVPISNHLYFYWYRQILGQKVEFLVSFYNNEISEKSEIFDDQFSVERPDGSNFTLKIRSTKLEDSAMYFCASSARLGNEQFFGPGTRLTVL.

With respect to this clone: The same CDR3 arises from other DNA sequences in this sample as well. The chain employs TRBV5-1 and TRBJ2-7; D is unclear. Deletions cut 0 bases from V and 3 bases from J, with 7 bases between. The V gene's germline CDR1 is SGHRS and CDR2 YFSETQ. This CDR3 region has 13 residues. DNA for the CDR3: TGCGCCAGCAGCTTGGTCCCGATCTACGAGCAGTACTTC. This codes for CASSLVPIYEQYF. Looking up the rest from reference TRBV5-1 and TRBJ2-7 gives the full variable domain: KAGVTQTPRYLIKTRGQQVTLSCSPISGHRSVSWYQQTPGQGLQFLFEYFSETQRNKGNFPGRFSGRQFSNSRSEMNVSTLELGDSALYLCASSLVPIYEQYFGPGTRLTVT.

The CDR3 spells CASSAQGPYEQYF. In DNA, the CDR3 is TGTGCCAGCAGCGCACAGGGACCCTACGAGCAGTACTTC. The J gene is TRBJ2-7, the V gene TRBV7-9, with D maybe TRBD1 (6 bases). CDR1 and CDR2 (germline): SEHNR, FQNEAQ (reference sequence). Trimming left V 5 bases short and J 2 bases short, with 10 bases between. The CDR3 covers 13 residues.

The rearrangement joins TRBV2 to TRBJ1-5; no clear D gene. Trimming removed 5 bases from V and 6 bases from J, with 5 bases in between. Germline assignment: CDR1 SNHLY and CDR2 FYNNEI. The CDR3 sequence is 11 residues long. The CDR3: CASSRFQPQHF. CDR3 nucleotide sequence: TGTGCCAGCAGTAGGTTTCAGCCCCAGCATTTT.

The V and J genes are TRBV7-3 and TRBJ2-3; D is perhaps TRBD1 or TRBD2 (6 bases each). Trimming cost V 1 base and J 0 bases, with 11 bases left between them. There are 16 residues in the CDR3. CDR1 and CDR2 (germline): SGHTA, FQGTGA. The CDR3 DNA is TGTGCCAGCAGCTTAAGGGGGGCGTCCAGCACAGATACGCAGTATTTT. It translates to CASSLRGASSTDTQYF.

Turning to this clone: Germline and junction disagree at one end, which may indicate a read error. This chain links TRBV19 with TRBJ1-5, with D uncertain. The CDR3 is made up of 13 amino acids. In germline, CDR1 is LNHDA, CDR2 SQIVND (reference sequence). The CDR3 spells CASSVDRNQPQHF. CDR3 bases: TGTGCCAGTAGTGTAGACCGCAATCAGCCCCAGCATTTT.

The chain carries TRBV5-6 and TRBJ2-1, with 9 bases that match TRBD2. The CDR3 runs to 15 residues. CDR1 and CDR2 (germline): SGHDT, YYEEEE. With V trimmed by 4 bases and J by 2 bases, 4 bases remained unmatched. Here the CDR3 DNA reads TGTGCCAGCAGCCATAGCGGGGGTGCCTACAATGAGCAGTTCTTC. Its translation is CASSHSGGAYNEQFF. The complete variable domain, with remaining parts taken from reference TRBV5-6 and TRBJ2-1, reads DAGVTQSPTHLIKTRGQQVTLRCSPKSGHDTVSWYQQALGQGPQFIFQYYEEEERQRGNFPDRFSGHQFPNYSSELNVNALLLGDSALYLCASSHSGGAYNEQFFGPGTRLTVL.

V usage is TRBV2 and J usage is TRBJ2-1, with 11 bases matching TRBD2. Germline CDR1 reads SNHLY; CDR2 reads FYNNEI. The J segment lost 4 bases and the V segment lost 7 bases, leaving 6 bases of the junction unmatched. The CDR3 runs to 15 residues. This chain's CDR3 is CASTKGTSGYNEQFF. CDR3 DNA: TGTGCCAGCACCAAAGGGACTAGCGGTTACAATGAGCAGTTCTTC.